The rows below give T cell receptor beta chains drawn from one sample of a study of shared clonotypes between healthy human individuals. TCRdb's table, derived via immunoSEQ multiplex PCR, lists solely in-frame clones and lacks some. This sample carries 2,500,000 or so clones, just over 90% of them seen once, and the ten largest clones take around 0.15%. Sample: naive CD4+ T cells sorted from blood. Receptors were obtained from a man younger than 35 in good health. The CDR3 runs from the conserved cysteine through the conserved F or W. D genes are given only for firm matches.

v_gene: TRBV5-1
d_gene: TRBD2
j_gene: TRBJ2-2
CDR3aa: CASSRLAVNTGELFF

v_gene: TRBV19
d_gene: -
j_gene: TRBJ2-7
CDR3aa: CASTPGQDYEQYF

v_gene: TRBV11-3
d_gene: TRBD1
j_gene: TRBJ2-2
CDR3aa: CASSSQTGDTGELFF

v_gene: TRBV5-5
d_gene: -
j_gene: TRBJ2-5
CDR3aa: CASSQDPYQETQYF

v_gene: TRBV7-8
d_gene: TRBD1
j_gene: TRBJ2-3
CDR3aa: CASSLWTGGSISTDTQYF

v_gene: TRBV2
d_gene: -
j_gene: TRBJ1-5
CDR3aa: CASRGTGDQPQHF

v_gene: TRBV2
d_gene: TRBD2
j_gene: TRBJ2-7
CDR3aa: CASTLLAGGYEQYF

v_gene: TRBV5-1
d_gene: TRBD1
j_gene: TRBJ2-1
CDR3aa: CASSSHTKTGGYNEQFF

v_gene: TRBV30
d_gene: -
j_gene: TRBJ2-4
CDR3aa: CACRDSRPKNIQYF

v_gene: TRBV2
d_gene: -
j_gene: TRBJ2-7
CDR3aa: CASSENSGSEQYF